This T cell receptor beta chain originates from a study of cytotoxic CD8 clonotypes in ibrutinib-treated CLL. Repertoires were generated with immunoSEQ multiplex PCR, while TCRdb's copy carries only in-frame clones and drops some. The sample lists about 15,000 clones; about 80% were seen once. Roughly 2 micrograms of genomic DNA from cryopreserved PBMCs went into TCR beta libraries. Trimming took off 8 bases at V and 1 base at J, with 7 bases between the two ends. The CDR3 spans 12 residues. Per germline, CDR1 LGHNA and CDR2 YNFKEQ. The chain employs TRBV4-2 and TRBJ2-3; D is uncertain. The clonotype originates from a human donor with chronic lymphocytic leukemia. Sequencing was performed on PBMCs, taken before ibrutinib treatment. The CDR3 region is CASAPGTDTQYF. In DNA, the CDR3 is TGTGCCAGCGCCCCTGGCACAGATACGCAGTATTTT.